The rows below give T cell receptor beta chains drawn from one sample of a study of T cells in Graves' hyperthyroidism and ophthalmopathy. TCRdb independently ran MiXCR on the multiplex PCR reads; one entry per CDR3 protein. The sample shows 360,000 or so distinct CDR3 sequences, 12% to 15% of them seen only once. The sample comprised blood. All receptors come from an older woman with Graves' ophthalmopathy. The CDR3 runs from the conserved cysteine through the conserved F or W. A D gene is named only where the DNA matches it firmly. Expanded clones are given a class, and other clones once, few, many or no size at all.

.	TRBV4-1	TRBJ1-1	TRBD1	CASSQGTGQGLEAFF	TGCGCCAGCAGCCAAGGCACGGGACAGGGCCTAGAAGCTTTCTTT
.	TRBV20-1	TRBJ2-7	TRBD2	CSARGLSGISYEQYF	TGCAGTGCTAGGGGACTTAGCGGGATCTCCTACGAGCAGTACTTC
many	TRBV2	TRBJ2-2	.	CASSATGTSNTGELFF	TGTGCCAGCAGTGCCACCGGGACATCGAACACCGGGGAGCTGTTTTTT
many	TRBV28	TRBJ2-7	TRBD2	CASSSASGRPYEQYF	TGTGCCAGCAGTTCCGCTAGCGGGAGGCCCTACGAGCAGTACTTC
.	TRBV9	TRBJ2-7	TRBD1	CASSIGQGGDEQYF	TGTGCCAGCAGCATAGGACAGGGGGGCGACGAGCAGTACTTC
many	TRBV9	TRBJ1-1	.	CASSPGVSTEAFF	TGTGCCAGCAGCCCGGGGGTCAGCACTGAAGCTTTCTTT
many	TRBV5-1	TRBJ1-1	.	CATTDGIRTEAFF	TGCGCCACCACGGACGGGATTAGGACTGAAGCTTTCTTT
few	TRBV5-6	TRBJ2-5	.	CASSSGSFETQYF	TGTGCCAGCAGCTCGGGGTCTTTTGAGACCCAGTACTTC
many	TRBV11-2	TRBJ2-7	TRBD2	CASSFGREGYEQYF	TGTGCCAGCAGCTTCGGGCGGGAGGGTTACGAGCAGTACTTC
many	TRBV11-2	TRBJ2-1	.	CASSLVAGGAYNEQFF	TGTGCCAGCAGCTTAGTGGCAGGTGGGGCCTACAATGAGCAGTTCTTC
few	TRBV20-1	TRBJ1-5	.	CSARDWGSNQPQHF	TGCAGTGCTAGAGATTGGGGTAGCAATCAGCCCCAGCATTTT
many	TRBV20-1	TRBJ2-1	TRBD2	CSATAGANYNEQFF	TGCAGTGCCACAGCGGGAGCCAATTACAATGAGCAGTTCTTC
few	TRBV6-5	TRBJ2-7	.	CASSYRSRSYEQYF	TGTGCCAGCAGTTACAGGTCGCGCTCCTACGAGCAGTACTTC
few	TRBV6-5	TRBJ1-5	.	CASSYDGGNSNQPQHF	TGTGCCAGCAGTTACGACGGGGGCAATAGCAATCAGCCCCAGCATTTT
many	TRBV20-1	TRBJ2-7	.	CSARSRGSVEQYF	TGCAGTGCTAGAAGCAGGGGATCGGTCGAGCAGTACTTC
few	TRBV6-5	TRBJ2-5	.	CASSYRVETQYF	TGTGCCAGCAGTTACAGGGTGGAGACCCAGTACTTC
many	TRBV3-1	TRBJ1-2	.	CASSLSSGLNYGYTF	TGTGCCAGCAGCCTCTCCTCCGGGTTGAACTATGGCTACACCTTC
many	TRBV12-3/TRBV12-4	TRBJ2-3	.	CASSSWTQRADTQYF	TGTGCCAGCAGTTCTTGGACCCAAAGAGCCGATACGCAGTATTTT
many	TRBV2	TRBJ1-2	.	CASSESGSGYGYTF	TGTGCCAGCAGTGAATCGGGGTCGGGCTATGGCTACACCTTC
many	TRBV10-3	TRBJ2-1	TRBD2	CAISWTSGSYNEQFF	TGTGCCATCAGTTGGACTAGCGGGTCTTACAATGAGCAGTTCTTC
few	TRBV6-5	TRBJ1-1	.	CASSYGVFGGTGTEAFF	TGTGCCAGCAGTTACGGGGTGTTTGGAGGAACGGGCACTGAAGCTTTCTTT
many	TRBV30	TRBJ1-2	TRBD1	CAWTQTRDRGRGYGYTF	TGTGCCTGGACTCAAACAAGGGACAGGGGGCGCGGCTATGGCTACACCTTC
many	TRBV20-1	TRBJ1-1	.	CSRQVMTNTEAFF	TGCAGCAGACAGGTTATGACGAACACTGAAGCTTTCTTT
.	TRBV4-1	TRBJ2-2	TRBD1	CASSQERGTGDFTGELFF	TGCGCCAGCAGCCAAGAAAGGGGGACAGGGGATTTCACCGGGGAGCTGTTTTTT
.	TRBV20-1	TRBJ2-7	TRBD1	CSARRGPSYEQYF	TGCAGTGCTAGAAGGGGGCCTTCCTACGAGCAGTACTTC
many	TRBV6-1	TRBJ1-4	TRBD1	CASSYQRTGSKKLFF	TGTGCCAGCAGTTACCAACGGACAGGGAGTAAAAAACTGTTTTTT
.	TRBV5-1	TRBJ2-2	.	CASSLGTLGELFF	TGCGCCAGCAGCTTGGGGACCTTGGGGGAGCTGTTTTTT
.	TRBV6-1	TRBJ2-5	TRBD2	CASTLPTSGRSETQYF	TGTGCCAGCACCCTACCGACTAGCGGGAGGTCAGAGACCCAGTACTTC
many	TRBV20-1	TRBJ2-7	TRBD1	CSASVPGTGTDEQYF	TGCAGTGCTAGTGTCCCCGGGACAGGGACCGACGAGCAGTACTTC
many	TRBV30	TRBJ2-2	.	CAWSYNFGPGELFF	TGTGCCTGGAGTTACAACTTTGGACCCGGGGAGCTGTTTTTT
many	TRBV18	TRBJ1-1	.	CASSTDLNTEAFF	TGTGCCAGCTCAACAGACTTGAACACTGAAGCTTTCTTT
many	TRBV3-1	TRBJ2-3	TRBD2	CASSQAIAGEDTQYF	TGTGCCAGCAGCCAAGCCATAGCGGGAGAGGATACGCAGTATTTT
many	TRBV24-1	TRBJ2-1	TRBD2	CATSDLAGGPGMEQFF	TGTGCCACCAGTGATTTAGCGGGAGGGCCAGGTATGGAGCAGTTCTTC
many	TRBV5-1	TRBJ2-7	.	CASSLGVQLGDYEQYF	TGCGCCAGCAGCTTGGGGGTACAGTTAGGAGACTACGAGCAGTACTTC
many	TRBV28	TRBJ2-1	TRBD2	CASRYTGTTYNEQFF	TGTGCCAGCAGGTATACCGGGACTACATACAATGAGCAGTTCTTC
few	TRBV27	TRBJ2-3	TRBD2	CASSSYNRLAGEGDTQYF	TGTGCCAGCAGTTCCTACAACAGACTAGCGGGAGAGGGGGATACGCAGTATTTT
many	TRBV5-1	TRBJ2-7	TRBD2	CASSSSRTSTSYEQYF	TGCGCCAGCAGCTCTTCGCGGACTAGCACCTCCTACGAGCAGTACTTC
.	TRBV19	TRBJ2-6	.	CASTLQVRGPGANVLTF	TGTGCCAGTACTCTTCAGGTTCGGGGCCCTGGGGCCAACGTCCTGACTTTC
.	TRBV15	TRBJ2-3	TRBD2	CATSRASGLAGQEGSTDTQYF	TGTGCCACCAGCAGAGCTTCGGGACTAGCGGGGCAAGAGGGGAGCACAGATACGCAGTATTTT
.	TRBV20-1	TRBJ1-3	.	CSASGGEVGNTIYF	TGCAGTGCTAGCGGAGGGGAGGTTGGAAACACCATATATTTT
.	TRBV7-9	TRBJ2-1	.	CASSLGKGGSAEQFF	TGTGCCAGCAGCTTAGGCAAAGGGGGTTCGGCTGAGCAGTTCTTC
.	TRBV20-1	TRBJ2-7	.	CSAGRENHEQYF	TGCAGTGCGGGCCGGGAGAACCACGAGCAGTACTTC
.	TRBV6-1	TRBJ1-5	TRBD1	CASSEKGQINQPQHF	TGTGCCAGCAGTGAAAAGGGACAGATCAATCAGCCCCAGCATTTT
.	TRBV7-9	TRBJ1-6	.	CASRPPGGGALHF	TGTGCCAGCCGACCCCCGGGTGGCGGGGCCCTCCACTTT
many	TRBV28	TRBJ1-4	.	CASSLLYGTYNEKLFF	TGTGCCAGCAGTTTGCTGTATGGAACTTACAATGAAAAACTGTTTTTT
.	TRBV27	TRBJ1-1	.	CASSATGPNTEAFF	TGTGCCAGCAGCGCTACAGGGCCGAACACTGAAGCTTTCTTT
few	TRBV27	TRBJ2-5	TRBD2	CASSLQVDRGREETQYF	TGTGCCAGCAGTCTACAAGTAGACAGAGGGCGGGAGGAGACCCAGTACTTC
many	TRBV20-1	TRBJ2-7	TRBD2	CSARALSGRAYEQYF	TGCAGTGCTAGAGCTCTTAGCGGGAGGGCCTACGAGCAGTACTTC
few	TRBV5-1	TRBJ2-7	.	CASSSKTGLSYEQYF	TGCGCCAGCAGCTCAAAGACAGGTCTTTCCTACGAGCAGTACTTC
many	TRBV3-1	TRBJ2-7	.	CASSQDRSEEQYF	TGTGCCAGCAGCCAAGACAGGTCGGAGGAGCAGTACTTC
many	TRBV20-1	TRBJ1-2	TRBD1	CSARAPARGDRGPSSNYGYTF	TGCAGTGCTAGAGCACCCGCCCGGGGGGACAGGGGGCCCTCCTCTAACTATGGCTACACCTTC
many	TRBV2	TRBJ2-6	TRBD2	CASSAVIAGASGANVLTF	TGTGCCAGCAGCGCTGTTATAGCGGGGGCCTCTGGGGCCAACGTCCTGACTTTC
many	TRBV6-1	TRBJ1-5	.	CASSVRRGSNQPQHF	TGTGCCAGCAGTGTTCGTAGAGGGAGCAATCAGCCCCAGCATTTT
.	TRBV9	TRBJ2-2	.	CASSVAGGPGELFF	TGTGCCAGCAGCGTAGCGGGTGGCCCCGGGGAGCTGTTTTTT